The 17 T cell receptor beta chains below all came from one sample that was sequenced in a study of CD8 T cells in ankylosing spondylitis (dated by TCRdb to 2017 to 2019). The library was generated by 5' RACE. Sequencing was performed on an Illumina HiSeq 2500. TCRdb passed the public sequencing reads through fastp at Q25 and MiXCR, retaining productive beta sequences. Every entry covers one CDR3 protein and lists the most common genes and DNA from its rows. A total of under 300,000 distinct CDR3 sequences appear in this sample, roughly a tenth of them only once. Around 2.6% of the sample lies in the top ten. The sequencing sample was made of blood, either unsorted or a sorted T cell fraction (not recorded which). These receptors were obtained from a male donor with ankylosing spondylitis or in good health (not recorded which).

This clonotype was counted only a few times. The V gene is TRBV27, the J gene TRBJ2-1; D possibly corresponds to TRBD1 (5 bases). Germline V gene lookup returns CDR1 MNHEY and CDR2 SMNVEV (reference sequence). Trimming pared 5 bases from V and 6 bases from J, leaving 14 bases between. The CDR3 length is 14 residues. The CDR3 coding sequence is TGTGCCAGCAGTAGATGGGGCGCATCCAATGAGCAGTTCTTC. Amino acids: CASSRWGASNEQFF.

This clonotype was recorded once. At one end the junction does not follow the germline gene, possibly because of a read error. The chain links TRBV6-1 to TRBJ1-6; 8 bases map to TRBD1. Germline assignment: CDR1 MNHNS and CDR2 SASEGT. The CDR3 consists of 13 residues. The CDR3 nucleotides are TGTGCCAGCAGCAGGGGGCGAGATTCACCCCCCCACTTT. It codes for CASSRGRDSPPHF.

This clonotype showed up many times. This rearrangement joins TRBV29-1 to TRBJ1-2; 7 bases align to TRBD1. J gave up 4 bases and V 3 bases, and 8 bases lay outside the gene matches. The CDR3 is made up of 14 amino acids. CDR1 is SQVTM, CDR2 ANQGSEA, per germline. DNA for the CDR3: TGCAGCGTTGAGGGGACAGCCGCTACCTATGGCTACACCTTC. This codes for CSVEGTAATYGYTF.

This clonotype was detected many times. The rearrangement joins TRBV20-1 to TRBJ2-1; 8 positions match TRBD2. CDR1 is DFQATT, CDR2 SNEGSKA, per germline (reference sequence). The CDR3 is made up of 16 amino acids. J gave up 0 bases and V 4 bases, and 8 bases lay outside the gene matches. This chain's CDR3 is CSAKSGGGSSYNEQFF. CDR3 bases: TGCAGTGCTAAGAGCGGGGGAGGCTCCTCCTACAATGAGCAGTTCTTC.

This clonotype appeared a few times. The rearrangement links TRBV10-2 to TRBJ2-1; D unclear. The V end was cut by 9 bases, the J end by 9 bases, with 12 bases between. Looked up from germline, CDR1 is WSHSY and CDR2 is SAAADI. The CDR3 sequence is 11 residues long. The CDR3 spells CASSTHTEQFF. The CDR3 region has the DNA TGCGCCAGTTCCACCCATACTGAGCAGTTCTTC.

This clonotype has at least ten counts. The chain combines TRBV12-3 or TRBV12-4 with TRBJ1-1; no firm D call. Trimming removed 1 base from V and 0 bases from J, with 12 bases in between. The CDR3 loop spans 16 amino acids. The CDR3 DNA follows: TGTGCCAGCAGTTTAGGCAACTTTATGATGAACACTGAAGCTTTCTTT. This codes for CASSLGNFMMNTEAFF.

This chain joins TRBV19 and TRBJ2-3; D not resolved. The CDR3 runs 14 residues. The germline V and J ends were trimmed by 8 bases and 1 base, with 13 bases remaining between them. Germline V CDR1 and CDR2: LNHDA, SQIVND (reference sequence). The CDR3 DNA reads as TGTGCCAGTTCCCTTAAGGCCGGCACAGATACGCAGTATTTT. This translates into CASSLKAGTDTQYF. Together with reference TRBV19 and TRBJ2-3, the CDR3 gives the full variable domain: DGGITQSPKYLFRKEGQNVTLSCEQNLNHDAMYWYRQDPGQGLRLIYYSQIVNDFQKGDIAEGYSVSREKKESFPLTVTSAQKNPTAFYLCASSLKAGTDTQYFGPGTRLTVL.

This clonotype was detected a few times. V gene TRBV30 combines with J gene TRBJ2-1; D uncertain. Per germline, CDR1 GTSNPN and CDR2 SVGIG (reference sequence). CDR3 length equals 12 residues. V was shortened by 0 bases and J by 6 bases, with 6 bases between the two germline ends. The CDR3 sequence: CAWSVPGNEQFF. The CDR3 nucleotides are TGTGCCTGGAGTGTCCCCGGCAATGAGCAGTTCTTC.

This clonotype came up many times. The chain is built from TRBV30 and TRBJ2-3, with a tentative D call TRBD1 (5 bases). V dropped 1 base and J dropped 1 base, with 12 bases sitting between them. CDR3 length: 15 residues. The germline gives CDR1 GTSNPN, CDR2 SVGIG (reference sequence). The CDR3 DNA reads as TGTGCCTGGAGTGGTGGGGCGGAAGGCACAGATACGCAGTATTTT. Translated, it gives CAWSGGAEGTDTQYF.

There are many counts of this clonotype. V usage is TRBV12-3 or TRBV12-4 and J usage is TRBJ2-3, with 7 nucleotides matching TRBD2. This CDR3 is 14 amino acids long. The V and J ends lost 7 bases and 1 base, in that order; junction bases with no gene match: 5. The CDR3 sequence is CASTLAGRTDTQYF. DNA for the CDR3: TGTGCCAGCACCTTAGCGGGTCGCACAGATACGCAGTATTTT.

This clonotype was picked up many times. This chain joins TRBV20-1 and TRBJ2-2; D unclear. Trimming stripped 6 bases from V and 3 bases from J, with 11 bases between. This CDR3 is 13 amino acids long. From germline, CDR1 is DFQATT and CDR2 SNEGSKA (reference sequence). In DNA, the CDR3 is TGCAGTGCCGAAAACAGCTACACCGGGGAGCTGTTTTTT. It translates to CSAENSYTGELFF.

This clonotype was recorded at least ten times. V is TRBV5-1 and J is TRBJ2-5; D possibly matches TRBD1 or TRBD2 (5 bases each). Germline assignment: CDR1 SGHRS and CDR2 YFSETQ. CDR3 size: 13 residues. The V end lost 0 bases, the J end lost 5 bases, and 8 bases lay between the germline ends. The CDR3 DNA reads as TGCGCCAGCAGCTTGGGCAGGGAGGAGACCCAGTACTTC. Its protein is CASSLGREETQYF.

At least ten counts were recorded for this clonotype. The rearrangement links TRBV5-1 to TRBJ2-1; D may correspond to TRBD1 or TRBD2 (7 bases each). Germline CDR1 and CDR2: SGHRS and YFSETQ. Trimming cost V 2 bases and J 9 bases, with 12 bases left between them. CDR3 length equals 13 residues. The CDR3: CASSFDREGEQFF. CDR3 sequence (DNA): TGCGCCAGCAGCTTTGACAGGGAGGGTGAGCAGTTCTTC.

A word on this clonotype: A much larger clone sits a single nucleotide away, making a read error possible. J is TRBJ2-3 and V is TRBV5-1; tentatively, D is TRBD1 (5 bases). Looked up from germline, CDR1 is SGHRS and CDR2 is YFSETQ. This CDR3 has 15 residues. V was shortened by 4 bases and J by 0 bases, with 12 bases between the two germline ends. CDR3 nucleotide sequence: TGCGCCAGCAGCGAGACAGTTGTTAGCACAGATACGCAGTATTTT. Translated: CASSETVVSTDTQYF.

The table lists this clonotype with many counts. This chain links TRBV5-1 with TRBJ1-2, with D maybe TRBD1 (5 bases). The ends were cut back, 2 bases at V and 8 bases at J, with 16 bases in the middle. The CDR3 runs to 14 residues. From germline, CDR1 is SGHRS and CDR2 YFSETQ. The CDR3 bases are TGCGCCAGCAGCTTTACCGCAGGGAGGCACGGCTACACCTTC. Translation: CASSFTAGRHGYTF.

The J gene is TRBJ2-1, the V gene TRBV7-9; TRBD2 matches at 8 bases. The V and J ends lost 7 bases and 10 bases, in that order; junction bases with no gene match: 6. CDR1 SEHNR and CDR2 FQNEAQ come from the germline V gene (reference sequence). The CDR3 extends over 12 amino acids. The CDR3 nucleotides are TGTGCCAGCAACCCACTAGCGGACGAGCAGTTCTTC. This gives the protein CASNPLADEQFF.

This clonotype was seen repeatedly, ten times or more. CDR3 bases: TGTGCCAGCATAGAGGACTCCTACGAGCAGTACTTC. Its translation: CASIEDSYEQYF. The chain carries TRBV2 and TRBJ2-7; D is unresolved. The CDR3 extends over 12 amino acids. Germline CDR1 and CDR2: SNHLY and FYNNEI. Deletions cut 7 bases from V and 0 bases from J, with 7 bases between.